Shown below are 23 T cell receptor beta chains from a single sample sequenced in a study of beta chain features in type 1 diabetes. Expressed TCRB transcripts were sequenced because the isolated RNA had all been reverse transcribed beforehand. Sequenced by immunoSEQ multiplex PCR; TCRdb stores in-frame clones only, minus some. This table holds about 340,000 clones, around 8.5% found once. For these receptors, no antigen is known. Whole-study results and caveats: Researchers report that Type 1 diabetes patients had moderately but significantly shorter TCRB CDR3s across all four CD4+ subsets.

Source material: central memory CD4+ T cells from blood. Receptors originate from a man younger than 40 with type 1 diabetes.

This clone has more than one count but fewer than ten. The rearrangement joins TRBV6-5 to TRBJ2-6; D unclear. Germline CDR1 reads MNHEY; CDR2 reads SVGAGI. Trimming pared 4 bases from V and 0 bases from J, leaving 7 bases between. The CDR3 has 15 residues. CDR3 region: CASSWSSSGANVLTF. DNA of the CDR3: TGTGCCAGCAGTTGGTCGAGCTCTGGGGCCAACGTCCTGACTTTC.

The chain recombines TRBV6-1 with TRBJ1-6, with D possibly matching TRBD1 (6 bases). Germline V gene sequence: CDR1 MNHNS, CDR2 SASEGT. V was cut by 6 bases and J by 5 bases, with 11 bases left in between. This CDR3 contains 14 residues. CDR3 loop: CASRYREDNSPLHF. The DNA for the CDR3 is TGTGCCAGCAGATACAGGGAAGATAATTCACCCCTCCACTTT.

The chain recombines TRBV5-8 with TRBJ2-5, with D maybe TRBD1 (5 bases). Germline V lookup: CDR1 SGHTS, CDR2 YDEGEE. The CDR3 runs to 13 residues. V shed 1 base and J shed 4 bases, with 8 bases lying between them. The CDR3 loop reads CASSLRRGETQYF. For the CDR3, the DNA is TGTGCCAGCAGCTTGAGAAGGGGAGAGACCCAGTACTTC.

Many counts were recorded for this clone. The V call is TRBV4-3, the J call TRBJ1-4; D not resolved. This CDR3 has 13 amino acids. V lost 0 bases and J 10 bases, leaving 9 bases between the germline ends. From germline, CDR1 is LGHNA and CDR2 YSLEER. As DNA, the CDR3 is TGCGCCAGCAGCCAAGATAGAACCGGAAAACTGTTTTTT. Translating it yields CASSQDRTGKLFF.

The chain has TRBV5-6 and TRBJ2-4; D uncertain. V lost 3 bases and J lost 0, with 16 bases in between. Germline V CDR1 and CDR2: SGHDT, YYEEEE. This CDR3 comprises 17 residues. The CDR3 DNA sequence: TGTGCCAGCAGCTCTCCAGGAGTTCCTACAGCCAAAAACATTCAGTACTTC. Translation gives CASSSPGVPTAKNIQYF.

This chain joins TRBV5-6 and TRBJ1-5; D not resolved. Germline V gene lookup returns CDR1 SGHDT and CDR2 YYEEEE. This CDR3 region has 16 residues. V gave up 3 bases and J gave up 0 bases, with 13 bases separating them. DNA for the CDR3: TGTGCCAGCAGCTACGCAGGTCCTTATAGCAATCAGCCCCAGCATTTT. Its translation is CASSYAGPYSNQPQHF.

CDR3 region: CASSSGLANTDTQYF. CDR3 in DNA: TGCGCCAGCAGCTCCGGACTAGCGAACACAGATACGCAGTATTTT. V is TRBV5-1 and J is TRBJ2-3; 9 bases are shared with TRBD2. Losses at the gene ends were 3 bases for V and 2 bases for J; bases not matched to a gene: 4. CDR1 is SGHRS, CDR2 YFSETQ, per germline. This CDR3 spans 15 amino acids.

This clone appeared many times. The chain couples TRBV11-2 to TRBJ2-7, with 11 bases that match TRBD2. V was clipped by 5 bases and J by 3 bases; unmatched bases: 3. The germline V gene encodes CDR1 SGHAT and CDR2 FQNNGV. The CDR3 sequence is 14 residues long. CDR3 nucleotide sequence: TGTGCCAGCAGCCTAACTAGCGGGGGCTACGAGCAGTACTTC. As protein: CASSLTSGGYEQYF.

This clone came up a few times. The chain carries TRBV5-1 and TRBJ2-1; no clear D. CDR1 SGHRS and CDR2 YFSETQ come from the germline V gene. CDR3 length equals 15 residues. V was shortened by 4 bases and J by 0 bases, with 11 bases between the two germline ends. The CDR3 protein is CASSPAWGSYNEQFF. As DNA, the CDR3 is TGCGCCAGCAGCCCAGCCTGGGGCTCCTACAATGAGCAGTTCTTC.

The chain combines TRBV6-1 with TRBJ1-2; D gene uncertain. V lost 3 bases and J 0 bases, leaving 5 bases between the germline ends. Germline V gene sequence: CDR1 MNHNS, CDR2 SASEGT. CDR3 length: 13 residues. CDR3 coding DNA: TGTGCCAGCAGTGAGGGAACTAACTATGGCTACACCTTC. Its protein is CASSEGTNYGYTF.

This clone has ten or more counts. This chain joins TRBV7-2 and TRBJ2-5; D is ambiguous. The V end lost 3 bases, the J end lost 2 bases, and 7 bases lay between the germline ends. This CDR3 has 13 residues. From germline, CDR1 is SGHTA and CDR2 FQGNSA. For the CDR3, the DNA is TGTGCCAGCAGCTTTTCCGAGCAAGAGACCCAGTACTTC. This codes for CASSFSEQETQYF.

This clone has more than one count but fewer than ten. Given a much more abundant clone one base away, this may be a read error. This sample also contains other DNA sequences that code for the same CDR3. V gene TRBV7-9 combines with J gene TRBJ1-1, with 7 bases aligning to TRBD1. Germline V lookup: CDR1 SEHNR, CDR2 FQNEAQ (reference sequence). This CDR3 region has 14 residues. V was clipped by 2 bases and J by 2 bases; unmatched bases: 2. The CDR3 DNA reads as TGTGCCAGCAGCTTACAGGGGGGTAACACTGAAGCTTTCTTT. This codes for CASSLQGGNTEAFF. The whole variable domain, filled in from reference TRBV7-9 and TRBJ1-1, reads DTGVSQNPRHKITKRGQNVTFRCDPISEHNRLYWYRQTLGQGPEFLTYFQNEAQLEKSRLLSDRFSAERPKGSFSTLEIQRTEQGDSAMYLCASSLQGGNTEAFFGQGTRLTVV.

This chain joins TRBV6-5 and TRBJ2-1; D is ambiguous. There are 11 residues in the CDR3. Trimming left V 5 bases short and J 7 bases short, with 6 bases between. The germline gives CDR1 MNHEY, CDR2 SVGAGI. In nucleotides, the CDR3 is TGTGCCAGCAGTGCAATAAATGAGCAGTTCTTC. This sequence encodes CASSAINEQFF.

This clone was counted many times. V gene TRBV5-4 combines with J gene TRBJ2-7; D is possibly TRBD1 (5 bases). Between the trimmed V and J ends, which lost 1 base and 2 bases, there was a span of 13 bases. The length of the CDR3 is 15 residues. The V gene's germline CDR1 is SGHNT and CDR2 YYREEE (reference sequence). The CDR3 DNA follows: TGTGCCAGCAGCTTGTGGCAGGGCCTACCCTACGAGCAGTACTTC. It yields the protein CASSLWQGLPYEQYF. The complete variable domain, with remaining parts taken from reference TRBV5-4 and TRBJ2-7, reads ETGVTQSPTHLIKTRGQQVTLRCSSQSGHNTVSWYQQALGQGPQFIFQYYREEENGRGNFPPRFSGLQFPNYSSELNVNALELDDSALYLCASSLWQGLPYEQYFGPGTRLTVT.

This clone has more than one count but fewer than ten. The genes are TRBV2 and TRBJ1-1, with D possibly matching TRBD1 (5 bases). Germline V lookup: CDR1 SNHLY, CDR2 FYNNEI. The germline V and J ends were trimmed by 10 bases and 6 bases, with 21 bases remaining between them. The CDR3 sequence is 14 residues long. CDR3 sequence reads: CATGQGHQGPEAFF. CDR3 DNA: TGTGCCACAGGACAAGGGCACCAGGGCCCTGAAGCTTTCTTT.

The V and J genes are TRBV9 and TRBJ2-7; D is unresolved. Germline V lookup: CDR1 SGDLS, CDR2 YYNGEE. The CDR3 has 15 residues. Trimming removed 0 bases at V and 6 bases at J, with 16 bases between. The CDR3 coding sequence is TGTGCCAGCAGCGTAGACCCCCTGGGTTCGGCCGAGCAGTACTTC. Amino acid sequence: CASSVDPLGSAEQYF. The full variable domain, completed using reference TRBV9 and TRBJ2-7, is DSGVTQTPKHLITATGQRVTLRCSPRSGDLSVYWYQQSLDQGLQFLIQYYNGEERAKGNILERFSAQQFPDLHSELNLSSLELGDSALYFCASSVDPLGSAEQYFGPGTRLTVT.

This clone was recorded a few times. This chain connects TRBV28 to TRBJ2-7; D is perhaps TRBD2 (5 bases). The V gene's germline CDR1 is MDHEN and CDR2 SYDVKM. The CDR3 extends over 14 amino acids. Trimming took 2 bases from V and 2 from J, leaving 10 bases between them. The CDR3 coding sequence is TGTGCCAGCAGTTTACCCCCGGGGACCTACGAGCAGTACTTC. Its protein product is CASSLPPGTYEQYF.

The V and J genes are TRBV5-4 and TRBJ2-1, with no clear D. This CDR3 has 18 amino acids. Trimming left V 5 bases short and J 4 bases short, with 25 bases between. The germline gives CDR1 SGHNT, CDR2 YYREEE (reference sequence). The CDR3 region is CASSSGSPIGYSYNEQFF. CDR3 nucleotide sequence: TGTGCCAGCAGTTCCGGGTCCCCCATCGGGTACTCTTACAATGAGCAGTTCTTC.

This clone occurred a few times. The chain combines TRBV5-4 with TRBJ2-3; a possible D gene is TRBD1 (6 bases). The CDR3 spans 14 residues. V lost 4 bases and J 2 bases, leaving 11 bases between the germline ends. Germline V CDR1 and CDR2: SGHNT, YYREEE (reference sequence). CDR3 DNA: TGTGCCAGCAGCAAAAACAGGGCCACAGATACGCAGTATTTT. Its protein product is CASSKNRATDTQYF. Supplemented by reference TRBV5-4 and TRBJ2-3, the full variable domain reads ETGVTQSPTHLIKTRGQQVTLRCSSQSGHNTVSWYQQALGQGPQFIFQYYREEENGRGNFPPRFSGLQFPNYSSELNVNALELDDSALYLCASSKNRATDTQYFGPGTRLTVL.

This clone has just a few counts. The CDR3 nucleotides read TGTGCCAGCAGTGCTCGTTTCGGGCTAGATACGCAGTATTTT. It yields the protein CASSARFGLDTQYF. The chain has TRBV6-1 and TRBJ2-3; D is unclear. The germline V gene has CDR1 MNHNS and CDR2 SASEGT. With 4 bases removed from V and 5 bases from J, the gap between germline ends came to 13 bases. The CDR3 spans 14 residues.

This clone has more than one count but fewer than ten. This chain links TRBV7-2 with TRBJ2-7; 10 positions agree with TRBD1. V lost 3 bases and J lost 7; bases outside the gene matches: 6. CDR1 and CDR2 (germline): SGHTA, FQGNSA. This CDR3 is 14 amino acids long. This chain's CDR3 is CASSFGTGVREQYF. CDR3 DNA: TGTGCCAGCAGCTTTGGGACAGGGGTTCGGGAGCAGTACTTC.

CDR3 amino acids: CASSLVPGGTEAFF. The CDR3 coding sequence is TGTGCCAGCAGCTTAGTTCCAGGTGGGACTGAAGCTTTCTTT. This chain links TRBV7-2 with TRBJ1-1; D call uncertain. Trimming took 1 base from V and 5 from J, leaving 11 bases between them. The germline gives CDR1 SGHTA, CDR2 FQGNSA. The CDR3 length is 14 residues. Full variable domain (remainder filled in from reference TRBV7-2 and TRBJ1-1): GAGVSQSPSNKVTEKGKDVELRCDPISGHTALYWYRQSLGQGLEFLIYFQGNSAPDKSGLPSDRFSAERTGGSVSTLTIQRTQQEDSAVYLCASSLVPGGTEAFFGQGTRLTVV.

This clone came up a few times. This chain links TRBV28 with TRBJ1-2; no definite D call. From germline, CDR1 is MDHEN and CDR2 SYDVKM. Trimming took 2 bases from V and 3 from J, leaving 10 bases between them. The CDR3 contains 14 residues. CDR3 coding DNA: TGTGCCAGCAGTTTACTCCGGGTCGACTATGGCTACACCTTC. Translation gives CASSLLRVDYGYTF.